This T cell receptor (beta chain) was recorded in a study of blood T cell repertoires in COVID-19. In germline, CDR1 is SNHLY, CDR2 FYNNEI. This CDR3 contains 13 residues. The V and J ends lost 7 bases and 10 bases respectively, with 19 bases between them. The repertoire was sequenced with immunoSEQ multiplex PCR; TCRdb's copy has only in-frame clones and lacks some. The repertoire includes fewer than 350,000 clones, 85% of them detected once, and under 2% sits in the top ten. Sample: PBMCs or T cells enriched from blood (not recorded which). This receptor was taken from a young woman who had been exposed to COVID-19. The V gene is TRBV2, the J gene TRBJ1-2; maybe TRBD1 (5 bases). The CDR3 reads CASKLTVGGAYTF. The CDR3 bases are TGTGCCAGCAAATTGACAGTTGGCGGTGCCTACACCTTC.